This TCR beta chain was recovered during a study of T-cell memory formation after mild COVID-19. Study findings and constraints: The authors left the SARS-CoV-2 specificity of second-wave clones peaking on day 37 unconfirmed. Within pre-infection memory, some responding clones were found, suggesting cross-reactive memory joined.

Researchers used 5'RACE with constant-segment primers to make TCR alpha and TCR beta cDNA libraries that carry sample barcodes and UMIs. TCRdb re-called the 5' RACE reads through MiXCR, storing one row per CDR3 protein. The sample includes under 90,000 distinct CDR3 sequences, over 11% of them seen just once. Germline V lookup: CDR1 SGHRS, CDR2 YFSETQ. The V end was cut by 0 bases, the J end by 4 bases, with 19 bases between. This CDR3 has 17 residues. About this clonotype: The target antigen is unknown.

The rearrangement joins TRBV5-1 to TRBJ2-5; possibly TRBD1 for D (6 bases). Sequenced: PBMCs or a T cell subset sorted from them (not recorded which). The receptor was derived from an adult woman who had mild COVID-19 (a few samples of this study predate the infection). Cell type and time point are not known. In nucleotides, the CDR3 is TGCGCCAGCAGCTTGGTCGGGGAACACAGGGCTGGAGAGACCCAGTACTTC. Its protein is CASSLVGEHRAGETQYF.